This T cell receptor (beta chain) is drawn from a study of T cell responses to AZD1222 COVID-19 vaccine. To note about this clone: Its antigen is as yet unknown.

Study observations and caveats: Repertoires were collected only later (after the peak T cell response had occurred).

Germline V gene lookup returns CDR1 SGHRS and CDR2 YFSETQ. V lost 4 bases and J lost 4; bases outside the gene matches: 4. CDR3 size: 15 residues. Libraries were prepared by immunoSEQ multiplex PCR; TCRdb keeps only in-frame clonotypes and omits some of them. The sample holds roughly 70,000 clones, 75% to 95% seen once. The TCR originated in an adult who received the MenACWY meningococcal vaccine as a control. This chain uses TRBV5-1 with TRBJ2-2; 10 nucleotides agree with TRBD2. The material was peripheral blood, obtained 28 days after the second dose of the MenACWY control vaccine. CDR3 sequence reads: CASSLGTSVTGELFF. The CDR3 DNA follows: TGCGCCAGCAGCCTTGGGACTAGCGTCACCGGGGAGCTGTTTTTT.